This TCR beta chain was identified in a study of blood T cell repertoires in COVID-19 (dated by TCRdb to about 2020). In terms of the full investigation: Collaborator samples came from the United States, Italy and Spain and covered acute and convalescent phases of COVID-19. The repertoires were released in a freely available public database intended as a resource for research on the immune response to SARS-CoV-2. The prospective study material was composed of cDNA or gDNA derived from T cells, B-cell-depleted T cells, or PBMCs. The samples were drawn from two sources: the first 160 participants of the ongoing ImmuneRACE study, and fewer than 1,500 subjects contributed by 6 global collaborators. A de-identified subject ID, COVID-19 status, age in years and sex were almost always included in the sample metadata. Deeply sampled blood TCRbeta repertoires from subjects exposed to, actively infected with, or recovered from COVID-19 were included in the dataset. Where available, HLA class I and class II types were obtained from metadata supplied by the sample provider rather than from assay-based typing.

What the authors observed across the whole study: The amount of clinical and demographic metadata varied by source and participant and was provided uncurated.

TCRbeta CDR3 regions were amplified from genomic DNA by means of the immunoSEQ Assay, a bias-controlled multiplex PCR. Per the original workflow: Within the assay, amplification of reference gene primers was used to estimate how many nucleated cells each sample contained. Sequence reads were collapsed and filtered to measure the absolute abundance of every unique TCRbeta CDR3 rearrangement. Productive Simpson clonality was computed per sample as the square root of Simpson's diversity index over productive rearrangements. TCRdb stores this immuneACCESS table with in-frame sequences only. Part of the clones is absent; in the studies checked, under half of the shortfall reflects unresolved V genes, and no reason is known for the rest. Clone size and the V and J calls come from that table; the DNA yielded D and trimming. The sample data list around 200,000 clones, and 80% to 85% of these were observed just once. The biggest ten clones account for about 4.5% of the sample.

A word on this clone: This clone's antigen is unknown. No base qualities exist here, and no much larger clone lies one base off it.

CDR1 and CDR2 were assigned from the germline V gene as MGHRA and YSYEKL. V drops 0 bases and J drops 5 bases, leaving 8 bases in between. Reading from cysteine to phenylalanine, the CDR3 counts 14 amino acids. Just CDR3 DNA is preserved here, 42 bases in frame from base 1. Collaborating institutions collected whole blood in K2EDTA tubes following their own protocols. For TCRbeta analysis, collaborators shipped samples in one of three forms: frozen whole blood, isolated PBMCs, or DNA extracted from either of those sample types. The TCR comes from a man aged 50-59 years with active or convalescent COVID-19. Input material: peripheral blood. This sequence uses TRBV4-1 and TRBJ1-3; 6 matching bases give a weak D call of TRBD1. The DNA is TGCGCCAGCAGCCAAGACAGGGGCCGAAACACCATATATTTT. This translates into CASSQDRGRNTIYF.